The rows below give T cell receptor beta chains drawn from one sample of a study of identical twins' blood T cells. TCRdb processed the 5' RACE reads anew with MiXCR; each CDR3 protein has one entry. The profile shows about 370,000 distinct CDR3 sequences, roughly 30% of them singletons. Sequencing was done on a sample of PBMCs. These receptors were taken from a woman aged 18 to 49 in good health. CDR3s leave out the opening cysteine and the closing phenylalanine or tryptophan. Each record gives: V gene, J gene, CDR3 protein.

v_gene: TRBV7-8
j_gene: TRBJ1-4
CDR3aa: ASSSSGQLNEELF

v_gene: TRBV6-5
j_gene: TRBJ2-3
CDR3aa: ASSPQPSSTDTQY

v_gene: TRBV7-2
j_gene: TRBJ2-2
CDR3aa: ASTRGGQGTTGELF

v_gene: TRBV12-5
j_gene: TRBJ2-1
CDR3aa: ASGSISPTSRQF

v_gene: TRBV5-1
j_gene: TRBJ2-7
CDR3aa: ASSLQHSPYEQY

v_gene: TRBV7-8
j_gene: TRBJ2-2
CDR3aa: ASSLGRLNTGELF

v_gene: TRBV11-2
j_gene: TRBJ2-3
CDR3aa: ASSLQATDTQY

v_gene: TRBV5-1
j_gene: TRBJ2-7
CDR3aa: ASSLDQREQY

v_gene: TRBV20-1
j_gene: TRBJ1-1
CDR3aa: SAGQNTEAF

v_gene: TRBV7-9
j_gene: TRBJ2-1
CDR3aa: ASSPRGLNNEQF

v_gene: TRBV29-1
j_gene: TRBJ1-1
CDR3aa: SGASQGGRDTEAF

v_gene: TRBV7-9
j_gene: TRBJ2-2
CDR3aa: ASSSPDRQGTGELF

v_gene: TRBV10-3
j_gene: TRBJ2-6
CDR3aa: AIPDGSSGANVLT

v_gene: TRBV19
j_gene: TRBJ1-2
CDR3aa: ASAEGLHGYI

v_gene: TRBV7-9
j_gene: TRBJ1-1
CDR3aa: ASNLAIGGVDTEAF

v_gene: TRBV5-5
j_gene: TRBJ2-7
CDR3aa: ASSLALSRVYEQY

v_gene: TRBV29-1
j_gene: TRBJ2-1
CDR3aa: SVEGVELAGVPYNEQF